This TCR beta chain came from a study of T cells of healthy individuals. Each CDR3 protein gets one entry after TCRdb re-called the 5' RACE reads with MiXCR. The table lists about 57,000 distinct CDR3 sequences, about a sixth of them singletons. This CDR3 has 16 amino acids. CDR1 and CDR2 from the germline V gene are SEHNR and FQNEAQ (reference sequence). V was clipped by 5 bases and J by 1 base, with 14 bases between them. The sequence was collected from a human donor in good health. The chain has TRBV7-9 and TRBJ2-2; a weak D match, TRBD1 (5 bases). CDR3 nucleotide sequence: TGTGCCAGCAGCGCACAGGCAGGGCGGAACACCGGGGAGCTGTTTTTT. Protein: CASSAQAGRNTGELFF.